This TCR beta chain emerged from a study of blood T cell dynamics during melanoma immunotherapy. Study-level background: Standard first-line treatment here was pembrolizumab or nivolumab plus ipilimumab in metastatic melanoma. The study's findings and limits: Unlike progressors, later disease-control patients had W3 repertoires gaining clonality or diversity.

Assay used: immunoSEQ multiplex PCR; TCRdb lists only in-frame clones, some missing. The table has some 13,000 clones, around 84% seen once. The sample's time point: pre-treatment baseline. Concerning this clone: Its specificity is not known.

The receptor was isolated from a human donor with melanoma. Sequencing was performed on blood, taken from a patient treated with checkpoint blockade.

This CDR3 is CASSRLAGRSEQYF. The CDR3, as DNA: TGTGCCAGCAGCCGACTAGCGGGAAGGTCCGAGCAGTACTTC. The chain uses TRBV7-2 and TRBJ2-7; TRBD2 agrees at 11 bases. The CDR3 spans 14 residues. Germline CDR1 is SGHTA and CDR2 is FQGNSA. The junction had 6 bases not matched to a gene; V was cut back by 5 bases and J by 6 bases.